This T cell receptor beta chain was found in a study of cytomegalovirus exposure and HLA in healthy donors. The CDR3 runs 14 residues. From germline, CDR1 is LNHDA and CDR2 SQIVND (reference sequence). V lost 5 bases to trimming and J lost 5 bases, with 13 bases between them. The primer mix had 60 Vbeta and 13 Jbeta primers. This table comes from immunoSEQ multiplex PCR, and its TCRdb copy is limited to in-frame clones, with some not included. The repertoire holds 120,000 or so clones, with over 60% as singletons. Input material: PBMCs. This TCR was recovered from a man aged 30 to 45 in good health and CMV-seronegative. The chain recombines TRBV19 with TRBJ1-5; unclear D gene. The CDR3 spells CASSLREYDQPQHF. The DNA of the CDR3 is TGTGCCAGTAGTCTTCGAGAATACGATCAGCCCCAGCATTTT.